The 25 T cell receptor beta chains presented below share a single source sample, sequenced in a study of Tregs in tolerant kidney transplant recipients. Sequenced by immunoSEQ multiplex PCR; TCRdb stores in-frame clones only, minus some. The table lists approximately 100,000 clones, over 85% of them singletons, with 0.46% in the top ten. This specimen was CD4+ T cells from blood, taken before the transplant. All receptors come from a human donor who received a combined kidney and bone marrow transplant.

Written as DNA, the CDR3 is TGTGCCAGCAGTTACTCGACCGAGACGGGCTACGAGCAGTACTTC. It encodes CASSYSTETGYEQYF. V usage is TRBV6-6 and J usage is TRBJ2-7; D remains unclear. The CDR3 has 15 amino acids. The V end was cut by 0 bases, the J end by 3 bases, with 12 bases between. Germline V gene data show CDR1 as MNHNY and CDR2 as SVGAGI (reference sequence).

This rearrangement joins TRBV18 to TRBJ1-5; 8 bases fit TRBD1. The CDR3 is 15 amino acids. V shed 2 bases and J 5 bases; nucleotides not matched to a gene: 5. Per germline, CDR1 KGHSH and CDR2 LQKENI. The CDR3 spells CASSPDDRGYQPQHF. In nucleotides, the CDR3 is TGTGCCAGCTCACCAGACGACAGGGGATATCAGCCCCAGCATTTT. Full variable domain (rest looked up from reference TRBV18 and TRBJ1-5): NAGVMQNPRHLVRRRGQEARLRCSPMKGHSHVYWYRQLPEEGLKFMVYLQKENIIDESGMPKERFSAEFPKEGPSILRIQQVVRGDSAAYFCASSPDDRGYQPQHFGDGTRLSIL.

This chain uses TRBV18 with TRBJ2-7; TRBD2 matches 12 bases. The CDR3 contains 18 residues. From germline, CDR1 is KGHSH and CDR2 LQKENI. The V gene end was trimmed by 2 bases and the J gene end by 5 bases; junction bases not matched to a gene: 13. In nucleotides, the CDR3 is TGTGCCAGCTCACCAAAGATACTAGCGGGGGGCAAAGTAAACGAGCAGTACTTC. Translation: CASSPKILAGGKVNEQYF.

V and J are TRBV10-3 and TRBJ2-1; TRBD2 aligns across 10 bases. Looked up from germline, CDR1 is ENHRY and CDR2 is SYGVKD. V lost 8 bases to trimming and J lost 6 bases; unmatched junction nucleotides: 10. The CDR3 is 15 residues long. The CDR3 spells CAISSGRSSANEQFF. CDR3 sequence (DNA): TGTGCCATCTCTAGCGGGAGAAGTAGTGCCAATGAGCAGTTCTTC.

The chain has TRBV5-4 and TRBJ2-1, with 9 bases that match TRBD2. CDR3 length equals 17 residues. Germline trimming cut 4 bases from V and 0 bases from J; bases unmatched to any gene: 8. Germline CDR1 reads SGHNT; CDR2 reads YYREEE (reference sequence). The CDR3 DNA is TGTGCCAGCAGCCCGGGGACTAGCAAGAGCTCCTACAATGAGCAGTTCTTC. This encodes CASSPGTSKSSYNEQFF.

The rearrangement joins TRBV7-2 to TRBJ1-2; TRBD1 agrees at 7 bases. The germline gives CDR1 SGHTA, CDR2 FQGNSA. J lost 6 bases, V lost 5 bases, and 12 bases had no gene match. The CDR3 is 15 amino acids. CDR3 DNA sequence: TGTGCCAGCAGCCGGGACAGTATATCGTTAAATGGCTACACCTTC. It specifies CASSRDSISLNGYTF.

As DNA, the CDR3 is TGTGCCAGCAGCTTAGCCGGGAGGGCGTGGGAGCAGTACTTC. Translated, it gives CASSLAGRAWEQYF. The rearrangement joins TRBV7-2 to TRBJ2-7; 8 nucleotides line up with TRBD2. Trimming removed 0 bases from V and 7 bases from J; junction bases left unmatched: 5. CDR1 is SGHTA and CDR2 is FQGNSA in the germline V gene. CDR3 length equals 14 residues.

The chain is built from TRBV4-3 and TRBJ2-2; TRBD2 agrees at 7 bases. Trimming removed 1 base from V and 6 bases from J; junction bases left unmatched: 5. From germline, CDR1 is LGHNA and CDR2 YSLEER. This CDR3 spans 15 amino acids. In DNA form, the CDR3 reads TGCGCCAGCAGCCAAGTTGGCCTAGCGGCCGGGGAGCTGTTTTTT. Its protein is CASSQVGLAAGELFF.

The CDR3 loop reads CASSQDIDYLDEQFF. CDR3 bases: TGTGCCAGCAGCCAAGATATCGACTACCTCGATGAGCAGTTCTTC. The chain employs TRBV4-2 and TRBJ2-1, with D perhaps TRBD2 (5 bases). V was trimmed by 0 bases and J by 8 bases, leaving 14 bases between them. This CDR3 has 15 amino acids. The germline CDR1 and CDR2 sequences are LGHNA and YNFKEQ.

The V gene is TRBV5-6, the J gene TRBJ2-4; possibly TRBD1 for D (6 bases). V lost 2 bases and J 4 bases, leaving 13 bases between the germline ends. CDR1 and CDR2 (germline): SGHDT, YYEEEE. The CDR3 spans 15 residues. The CDR3 loop reads CASSFVTGKKNIQYF. The DNA for the CDR3 is TGTGCCAGCAGCTTCGTAACAGGGAAAAAAAACATTCAGTACTTC.

The chain has TRBV2 and TRBJ1-1; D unresolved. Looked up from germline, CDR1 is SNHLY and CDR2 is FYNNEI. The CDR3 spans 12 residues. Trimming removed 7 bases from V and 3 bases from J, with 9 bases in between. In nucleotides, the CDR3 is TGTGCCAGCATGTTTGAGGACACTGAAGCTTTCTTT. This sequence encodes CASMFEDTEAFF.

The chain employs TRBV4-3 and TRBJ1-1; D unclear. Germline CDR1 is LGHNA and CDR2 is YSLEER. The V and J ends lost 0 bases and 4 bases respectively, with 9 bases between them. The CDR3 runs to 14 residues. This CDR3 is CASSQEGVPTEAFF. CDR3 nucleotide sequence: TGCGCCAGCAGCCAAGAAGGAGTTCCCACTGAAGCTTTCTTT.

In its sample, this clone was seen a few times. The J gene is TRBJ1-2, the V gene TRBV5-1, with 9 nucleotides matching TRBD1. The CDR3 is 14 amino acids. Per the germline V gene, CDR1 is SGHRS and CDR2 is YFSETQ. Unmatched junction bases numbered 4, after V lost 3 bases and J lost 4 bases. CDR3 region: CASSYEGQGYGYTF. CDR3 nucleotide sequence: TGCGCCAGCAGCTATGAGGGACAGGGCTATGGCTACACCTTC.

This chain joins TRBV2 and TRBJ1-1; 9 bases line up with TRBD1. Germline-derived CDR1 and CDR2 are SNHLY and FYNNEI. The CDR3 loop spans 14 amino acids. V lost 8 bases, J lost 7 bases, and 11 bases stayed unmatched. CDR3 sequence (DNA): TGTGCCAGCGGCACAGGGGGCCTAGTGGGTGAAGCTTTCTTT. Amino acids: CASGTGGLVGEAFF.

This chain uses TRBV6-5 with TRBJ2-1; possibly TRBD1 for D (6 bases). Trimming took 6 bases from V and 7 from J, leaving 13 bases between them. The CDR3 extends over 13 amino acids. Per germline, CDR1 MNHEY and CDR2 SVGAGI. The CDR3 sequence is CASSPRQGNEQFF. Here the CDR3 DNA reads TGTGCCAGCAGCCCGAGGCAGGGGAATGAGCAGTTCTTC.

J is TRBJ1-1 and V is TRBV5-4; 7 positions agree with TRBD1. The CDR3 spans 16 residues. Germline CDR1 reads SGHNT; CDR2 reads YYREEE (reference sequence). Trimming removed 10 bases from V and 1 base from J; junction bases left unmatched: 16. CDR3 in amino acids: CAVRRQGGLRNTEAFF. The CDR3 DNA reads TGTGCCGTCCGAAGACAGGGTGGTTTGAGGAACACTGAAGCTTTCTTT.

This clone was detected once. The V and J genes are TRBV9 and TRBJ2-2; 14 bases agree with TRBD2. Germline lookup yields CDR1 SGDLS and CDR2 YYNGEE. V trimming: 3 bases; J trimming: 6 bases; junction bases outside the gene matches: 10. The CDR3 covers 18 residues. The CDR3 sequence: CASSAEGTSGRWAGELFF. Written as DNA, the CDR3 is TGTGCCAGCAGCGCCGAGGGGACTAGCGGGAGATGGGCCGGGGAGCTGTTTTTT.

The V call is TRBV18, the J call TRBJ2-7; D call uncertain. The CDR3 consists of 13 residues. The germline V and J ends were trimmed by 5 bases and 2 bases, with 10 bases remaining between them. Germline CDR1 reads KGHSH; CDR2 reads LQKENI. The CDR3 bases are TGTGCCAGCTCATCCCCGGTGGCCTACGAGCAGTACTTC. This sequence encodes CASSSPVAYEQYF.

This clone was seen a handful of times. The CDR3 protein is CASSPTTGLNTEAFF. CDR3 bases: TGTGCCAGCAGCCCAACTACAGGATTGAACACTGAAGCTTTCTTT. The chain uses TRBV13 and TRBJ1-1; tentatively, D is TRBD1 (5 bases). The CDR3 spans 15 residues. V was trimmed by 5 bases and J by 0 bases, leaving 13 bases between them. CDR1 PRHDT and CDR2 FYEKMQ come from the germline V gene (reference sequence).

The chain employs TRBV7-2 and TRBJ1-4; 7 bases align to TRBD1. The CDR3 sequence is 14 residues long. The germline gives CDR1 SGHTA, CDR2 FQGNSA. The V segment lost 5 bases and the J segment 6 bases; nucleotides outside the gene matches: 6. The CDR3 DNA sequence: TGTGCCAGCAGCCCCGACAGGGCACATGAAAAACTGTTTTTT. Its protein is CASSPDRAHEKLFF.

V is TRBV19 and J is TRBJ2-2; 9 nucleotides align to TRBD1. Per germline, CDR1 LNHDA and CDR2 SQIVND (reference sequence). This CDR3 has 16 residues. V dropped 8 bases and J dropped 6; count of bases not matched to a gene: 13. CDR3 sequence reads: CASHKQGAKGPGELFF. CDR3 in DNA: TGTGCCAGTCACAAACAGGGGGCGAAGGGCCCCGGGGAGCTGTTTTTT.

V and J are TRBV9 and TRBJ1-2, with a possible D match to TRBD1 (5 bases). The CDR3 length is 15 residues. Trimming stripped 0 bases from V and 1 base from J, with 10 bases between. Looked up from germline, CDR1 is SGDLS and CDR2 is YYNGEE. DNA of the CDR3: TGTGCCAGCAGCGTAGCCAAGGGGCATAACTATGGCTACACCTTC. Its translation is CASSVAKGHNYGYTF.

The chain links TRBV15 to TRBJ2-2; tentatively, D is TRBD2 (5 bases). Germline V gives CDR1 LNHNV, CDR2 YYDKDF (reference sequence). The germline V and J ends were trimmed by 8 bases and 0 bases, with 13 bases remaining between them. The CDR3 totals 15 residues. CDR3: CATAFSATNTGELFF. CDR3 in DNA: TGTGCCACCGCGTTTAGCGCAACGAACACCGGGGAGCTGTTTTTT.

To note about this clone: The same CDR3 arises from other DNA sequences in this sample as well. The gene calls are TRBV30 and TRBJ1-6; TRBD1 matches at 11 bases. This CDR3 region has 15 residues. Losses at the gene ends were 0 bases for V and 7 bases for J; bases not matched to a gene: 2. Per germline, CDR1 GTSNPN and CDR2 SVGIG (reference sequence). CDR3 bases: TGTGCCTGGAGTGTTCGGGACAGGGGGAATTCACCCCTCCACTTT. Amino acid sequence: CAWSVRDRGNSPLHF.

The chain joins TRBV7-2 to TRBJ1-5; 8 nucleotides match TRBD1. V lost 5 bases, J lost 6 bases, and 6 bases stayed unmatched. From germline, CDR1 is SGHTA and CDR2 FQGNSA. This CDR3 contains 14 residues. CDR3: CASSPDRAGQPQHF. Here the CDR3 DNA reads TGTGCCAGCAGCCCGGACAGGGCAGGTCAGCCCCAGCATTTT.